The T cell receptor (beta chain) described here comes from a study of CD8 T cells in ankylosing spondylitis. Germline loops: CDR1 SGHTA, CDR2 FQGNSA. V gave up 5 bases and J gave up 8 bases, with 18 bases separating them. This CDR3 is built from 14 residues. Using its own MiXCR run on the 5' RACE reads, TCRdb lists one record per CDR3 protein. The table shows more than 250,000 distinct CDR3 sequences, with more than 9% occurring only once. Notes on this clonotype: No antigen is known for it.

Study observations and caveats: What seemed typical of ankylosing spondylitis blood was a TCR beta motif built from eight highly homologous variants.

The source is a female donor with ankylosing spondylitis or in good health (not recorded which). The V and J genes are TRBV7-2 and TRBJ1-2; D is possibly TRBD1 (6 bases). The sequencing input was blood, either unsorted or a sorted T cell fraction (not recorded which). The DNA of the CDR3 is TGTGCCAGCAGCCCTGGGGGCAGGGACTTCGGCTACACCTTC. It codes for CASSPGGRDFGYTF.